This T cell receptor beta chain was retrieved from a study of radiation and T cells in renal cell carcinoma. Specified treatment: treatment-naive control, cytoreductive nephrectomy. Clear cell pathology was present in this patient's renal cell carcinoma. Regarding this clone: Its antigen is unidentified.

Points from the study as a whole: Dominant CDR3 motifs were more common in irradiated tumors than controls.

Only in-frame clones appear in the TCRdb table, and some are missing; sequencing was by immunoSEQ multiplex PCR. The sample holds more than 8,000 clones; 50% to 60% are singletons and the top ten take roughly 9.7%. CDR1 and CDR2 from the germline V gene are SQVTM and ANQGSEA. The CDR3 has 13 amino acids. This clonotype originated in a man in his forties or fifties with renal cell carcinoma. The chain links TRBV29-1 to TRBJ2-5; D possibly corresponds to TRBD2 (6 bases). The J call is uncertain, as TRBJ2-7 better fits the DNA end. The source material was tumor tissue, sampled from a patient whose treatment was nephrectomy without radiotherapy. The CDR3 loop is CSAKGGTSYEQYF. Written as DNA, the CDR3 is TGCAGCGCTAAAGGCGGGACCTCCTACGAGCAGTACTTC.